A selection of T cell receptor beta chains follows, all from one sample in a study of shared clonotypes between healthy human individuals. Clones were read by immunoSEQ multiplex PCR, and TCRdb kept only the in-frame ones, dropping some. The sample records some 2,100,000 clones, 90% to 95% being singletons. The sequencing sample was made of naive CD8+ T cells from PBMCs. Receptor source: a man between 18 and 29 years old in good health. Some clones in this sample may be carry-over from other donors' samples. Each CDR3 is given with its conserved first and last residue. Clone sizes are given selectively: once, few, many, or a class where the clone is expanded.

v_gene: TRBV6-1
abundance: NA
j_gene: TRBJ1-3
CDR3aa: CASSALGVGNTIYF

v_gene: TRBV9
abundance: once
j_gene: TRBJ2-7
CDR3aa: CASSQGDWNYEQYF

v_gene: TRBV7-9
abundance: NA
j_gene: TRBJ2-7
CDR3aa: CASSAGTSGRNSAYEQYF

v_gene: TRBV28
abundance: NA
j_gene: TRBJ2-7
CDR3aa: CAIGGYEQYF

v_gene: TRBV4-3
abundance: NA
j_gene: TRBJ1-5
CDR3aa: CASSLTAPNQPQHF

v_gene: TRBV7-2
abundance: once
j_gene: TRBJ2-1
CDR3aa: CASSSDGGPVGNEQFF

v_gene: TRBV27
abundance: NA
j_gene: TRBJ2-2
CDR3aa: CASSTYLGVGTGELFF

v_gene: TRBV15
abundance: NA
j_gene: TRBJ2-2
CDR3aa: CATSQRDSPTGELFF

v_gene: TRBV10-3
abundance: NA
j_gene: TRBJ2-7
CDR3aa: CAISDRGSYEQYF

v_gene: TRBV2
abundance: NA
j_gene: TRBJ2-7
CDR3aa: CASSGDRGSAYEQYF

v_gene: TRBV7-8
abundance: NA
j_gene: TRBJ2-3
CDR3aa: CASSLGAVGFSTDTQYF

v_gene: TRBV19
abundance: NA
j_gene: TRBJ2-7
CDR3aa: CASSISALTIDPYEQYF

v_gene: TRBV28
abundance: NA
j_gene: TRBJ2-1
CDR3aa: CASSRPGTRLNEQFF

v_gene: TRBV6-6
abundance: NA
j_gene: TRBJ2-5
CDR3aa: CASSYSPTGGGETQYF

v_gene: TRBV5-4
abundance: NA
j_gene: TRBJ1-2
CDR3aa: CASSETPAENYGYTF

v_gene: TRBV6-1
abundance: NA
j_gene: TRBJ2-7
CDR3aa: CASSEAPWRENSHEQYF

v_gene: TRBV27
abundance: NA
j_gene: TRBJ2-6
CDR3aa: CASRPSGANVLTF

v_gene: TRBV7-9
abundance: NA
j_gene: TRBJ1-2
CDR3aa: CASSLEGDFNYGYTF

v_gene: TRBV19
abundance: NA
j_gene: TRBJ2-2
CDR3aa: CASTSTGGRGLFF

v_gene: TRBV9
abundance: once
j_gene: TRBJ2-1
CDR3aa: CASSVMRVSEQFF

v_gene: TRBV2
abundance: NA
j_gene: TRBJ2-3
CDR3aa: CASSGSTRDYITDTQYF

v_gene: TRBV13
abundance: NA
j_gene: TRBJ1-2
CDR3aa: CASSYNRAAQYGYTF

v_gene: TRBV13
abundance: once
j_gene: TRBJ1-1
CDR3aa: CAGRERGDTEAFF

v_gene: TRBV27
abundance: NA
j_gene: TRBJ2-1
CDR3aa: CASSLGAVGWNEQFF

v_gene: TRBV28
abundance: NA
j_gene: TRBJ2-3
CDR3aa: CASNTAGRKDTQYF

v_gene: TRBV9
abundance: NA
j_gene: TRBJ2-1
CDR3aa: CASSVGASGYNEQFF

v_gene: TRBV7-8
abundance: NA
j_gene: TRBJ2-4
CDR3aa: CASSLPGTLLAKNIQYF

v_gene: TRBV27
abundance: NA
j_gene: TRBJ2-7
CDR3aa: CASSPLFKGQAYEQYF

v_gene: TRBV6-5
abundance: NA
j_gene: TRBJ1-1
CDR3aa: CASSYSNGKMNTEAFF

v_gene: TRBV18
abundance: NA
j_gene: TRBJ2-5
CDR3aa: CASSPRPRGGGETQYF

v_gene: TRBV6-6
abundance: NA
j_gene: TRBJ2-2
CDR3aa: CASSSLASGELFF

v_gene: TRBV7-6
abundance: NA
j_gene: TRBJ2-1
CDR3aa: CASSLSEFGYNEQFF

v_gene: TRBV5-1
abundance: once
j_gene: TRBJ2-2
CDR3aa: CASSLVYGAGELFF

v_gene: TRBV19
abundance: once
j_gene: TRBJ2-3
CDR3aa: CASSPRDGLTDTQYF

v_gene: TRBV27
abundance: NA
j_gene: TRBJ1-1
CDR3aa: CASSLRGGSNTEAFF

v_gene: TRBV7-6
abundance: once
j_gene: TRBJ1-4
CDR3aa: CASSLLRDRGPGEKLFF

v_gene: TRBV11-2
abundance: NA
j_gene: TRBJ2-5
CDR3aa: CASSLVPAGKETQYF

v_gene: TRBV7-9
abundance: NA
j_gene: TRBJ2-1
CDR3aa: CASRRDREQFF

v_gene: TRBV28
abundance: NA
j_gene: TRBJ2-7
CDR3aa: CASSLGQGPYEQYF

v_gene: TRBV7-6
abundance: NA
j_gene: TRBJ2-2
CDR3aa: CASSKTGQPAGELFF

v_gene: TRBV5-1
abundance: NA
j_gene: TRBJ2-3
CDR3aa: CASSLDRVSTDTQYF

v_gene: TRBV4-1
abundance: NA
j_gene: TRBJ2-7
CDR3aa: CASSEAGDKFLEQYF

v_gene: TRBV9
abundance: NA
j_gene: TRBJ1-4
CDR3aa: CASSGRDRGFNEKLFF

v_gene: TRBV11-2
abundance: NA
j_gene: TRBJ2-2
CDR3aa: CASSLIPPGAGVTGELFF

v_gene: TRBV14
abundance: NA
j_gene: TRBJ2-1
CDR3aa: CASSQGSGSSYNEQFF

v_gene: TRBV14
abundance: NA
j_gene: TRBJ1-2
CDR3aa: CASSHNRGGGYGYTF

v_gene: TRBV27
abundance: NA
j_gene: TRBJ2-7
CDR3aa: CASSLRFPYEQYF

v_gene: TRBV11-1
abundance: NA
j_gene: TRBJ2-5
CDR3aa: CASSQESGGSGETQYF

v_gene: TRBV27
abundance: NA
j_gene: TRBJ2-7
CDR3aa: CASSLYPGTSDAEQYF

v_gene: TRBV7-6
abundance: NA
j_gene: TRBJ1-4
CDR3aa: CASSSSRNFNEKLFF

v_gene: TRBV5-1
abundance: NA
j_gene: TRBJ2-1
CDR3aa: CASSPRGVTHEQFF

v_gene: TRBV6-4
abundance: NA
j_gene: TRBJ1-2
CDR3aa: CASSDSWQVAGYTF

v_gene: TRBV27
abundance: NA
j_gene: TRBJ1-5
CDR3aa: CASSPRGTALGQPQHF